A selection of T cell receptor beta chains follows, all from one sample in a study of resident and recirculating memory T cells in vitiligo. This table comes from immunoSEQ multiplex PCR, and its TCRdb copy is limited to in-frame clones, with some not included. The table includes around 76,000 clones, about nine tenths detected once. Sequenced input: blood. Every receptor here comes from a male donor with vitiligo. Each CDR3 is given with its conserved first and last residue. Each record gives: CDR3 protein, CDR3 DNA, clone size, J gene, D gene, V gene. A D gene is named only where the DNA matches it firmly. The size entry is marked missing in some rows and otherwise reads once, few, many or a size class.

CASSLLGQGSTQYF TGTGCCAGCAGCTTATTGGGACAGGGGTCTACGCAGTATTTT - TRBJ2-3 TRBD1 TRBV7-2
CTSSQDVQGALVREKLFF TGCACCAGCAGCCAAGATGTACAGGGGGCGCTGGTTAGGGAAAAACTGTTTTTT - TRBJ1-4 - TRBV1
CASSPFRDRGYNEQFF TGTGCCAGCAGCCCTTTCCGGGACAGGGGCTACAATGAGCAGTTCTTC - TRBJ2-1 TRBD1 TRBV11-3
CASSLTRQGVYGYTF TGTGCCAGCAGCTTAACCCGACAGGGCGTGTATGGCTACACCTTC - TRBJ1-2 TRBD1 TRBV7-3
CASSQVVLADSREQYF TGCGCCAGCAGCCAAGTAGTACTAGCGGACTCCAGGGAGCAGTACTTC few TRBJ2-7 TRBD2 TRBV4-1
CASSGGDPYNSPLHF TGTGCCAGCTCAGGAGGAGATCCATATAATTCACCCCTCCACTTT few TRBJ1-6 - TRBV19
CSVGERHEQYF TGCAGCGTTGGTGAGCGACACGAGCAGTACTTC once TRBJ2-7 - TRBV29-1
CASSLPVEAFF TGTGCCAGCAGCCTGCCGGTTGAAGCTTTCTTT - TRBJ1-1 - TRBV7-2
CASSHPASANEQFF TGTGCCAGCAGCCACCCGGCTAGCGCCAATGAGCAGTTCTTC - TRBJ2-1 - TRBV5-6
CSVEGEWDIPGVASGANVLTF TGCAGCGTTGAAGGGGAGTGGGACATCCCAGGGGTGGCCTCTGGGGCCAACGTCCTGACTTTC - TRBJ2-6 - TRBV29-1
CASSFRSGNEQYF TGTGCCAGTAGCTTTCGGTCGGGGAACGAGCAGTACTTC - TRBJ2-7 - TRBV19
CASSLGGDRGEGYTF TGTGCCAGCAGCTTAGGGGGGGACAGGGGAGAAGGCTACACCTTC - TRBJ1-2 TRBD1 TRBV7-2
CASSDFGTANEQFF TGTGCCAGCAGTGATTTTGGGACAGCGAATGAGCAGTTCTTC - TRBJ2-1 TRBD1 TRBV6-1
CASSSRTGDYGYTF TGTGCCAGCAGTTCCCGGACAGGGGACTATGGCTACACCTTC - TRBJ1-2 TRBD1 TRBV6-6
CASSPGYMNTEAFF TGTGCCAGCAGCCCGGGATACATGAACACTGAAGCTTTCTTT few TRBJ1-1 - TRBV7-8
CASSSTYSSLNPLHF TGTGCCAGCAGTTCCACTTATAGTTCCTTAAACCCCCTCCACTTT - TRBJ1-6 - TRBV28